This T cell receptor beta chain was documented in a study of T cell repertoires in cytomegalovirus infection. Study-wide background: Shared public TCR beta signatures pointed to both CMV infection and a matching HLA type.

On this clonotype: Its specificity is not known.

Each CDR3 protein is one row after TCRdb ran MiXCR on the reads. The sample has hundreds of thousands of distinct CDR3 sequences; about a third are singletons. Study outcomes and limitations: Carriers of CMV plus the relevant HLA were identified by cumulative public TCR beta family frequency. Dominant in the ex vivo response were TCR beta clonotypes restricted by HLA-C and specific for CMV.

This CDR3 is built from 14 residues. Trimming removed 8 bases at V and 0 bases at J, with 13 bases between. Germline V gives CDR1 MDHEN, CDR2 SYDVKM. This sequence joins TRBV28 and TRBJ1-1; D possibly corresponds to TRBD1 (6 bases). Sample: PBMCs. This TCR derives from a human donor in good health (CMV status not recorded). Some clones in this sample may be carry-over from other donors' samples. In DNA, the CDR3 is TGTGCCAGCTGCGAGAGGACAGTGAACACTGAAGCTTTCTTT. Protein: CASCERTVNTEAFF.